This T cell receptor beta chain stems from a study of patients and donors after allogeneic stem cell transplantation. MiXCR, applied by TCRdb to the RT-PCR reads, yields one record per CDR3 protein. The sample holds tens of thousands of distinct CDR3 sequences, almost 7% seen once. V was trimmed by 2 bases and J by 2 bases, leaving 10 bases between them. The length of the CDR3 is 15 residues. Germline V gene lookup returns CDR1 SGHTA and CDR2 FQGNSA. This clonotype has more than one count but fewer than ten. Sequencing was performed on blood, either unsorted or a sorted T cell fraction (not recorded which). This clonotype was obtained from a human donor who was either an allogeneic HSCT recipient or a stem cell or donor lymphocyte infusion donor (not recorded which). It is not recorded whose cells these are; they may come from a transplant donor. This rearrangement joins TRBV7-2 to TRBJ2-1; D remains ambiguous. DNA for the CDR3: TGTGCCAGCAGCTTAACCCCCCTGACCTACAATGAGCAGTTCTTC. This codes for CASSLTPLTYNEQFF.